Listed below are T cell receptor beta chains from one sample, sequenced in a study of blood T cell repertoires in COVID-19. Sequenced by immunoSEQ multiplex PCR; TCRdb stores in-frame clones only, minus some. The table includes 200,000 to 300,000 clones, 87% detected once. Sequencing used PBMCs or T cells enriched from blood (not recorded which). The receptors here all came from a woman younger than 45 with acute COVID-19. Both conserved end residues are part of each CDR3. The D gene is left open where the match is weak. Where a row states a size, it is once, few, many or the class of an expanded clone; other rows omit it.

clone_size j_call v_call d_call cdr3_nt cdr3_aa
- TRBJ1-2 TRBV7-9 TRBD1 TGTGCCAGCAGCGGGGACAGGGGACGAGACTATGGCTACACCTTC CASSGDRGRDYGYTF
- TRBJ1-3 TRBV24-1 - TGTGCCACCAGTGTTCCACAGGGACCAGAAAACACCATATATTTT CATSVPQGPENTIYF
- TRBJ2-7 TRBV3-1/TRBV3-2 TRBD1 TGTGCCAGCAGCCAAGGGGAATGGGGACAGAATTACGAGCAGTACTTC CASSQGEWGQNYEQYF
- TRBJ2-2 TRBV7-9 - TGTGCCAGCAGCTTAGGCCGGGACACCGGGGAGCTGTTTTTT CASSLGRDTGELFF
- TRBJ1-2 TRBV25-1 TRBD1 TGTGCCAGCAGTGAACGACAGGGCAGCTATGGCTACACCTTC CASSERQGSYGYTF
- TRBJ2-5 TRBV25-1 TRBD1 TGTGCCAGCAGTATAAAGGACAGGACGCAAGAGACCCAGTACTTC CASSIKDRTQETQYF
once TRBJ1-5 TRBV19 TRBD1 TGTGCCAGTACAGGGGGAGATAGCAATCAGCCCCAGCATTTT CASTGGDSNQPQHF
- TRBJ2-2 TRBV6-6 - TGTGCCAGCAGTCCCACCCGGGACAACCACCCCGGGGAGCTGTTTTTT CASSPTRDNHPGELFF
- TRBJ2-2 TRBV7-2 - TGTGCCAGCAGCTGGGGCGACAGGCAGGCCGGGGAGCTGTTTTTT CASSWGDRQAGELFF
once TRBJ2-5 TRBV7-2 - TGTGCCAGCAGCTCCGCGGGAGAGACCCAGTACTTC CASSSAGETQYF
- TRBJ2-7 TRBV3-1/TRBV3-2 - TGTGCCAGCAGCAGGAACCGACAGGTTCTTAACGAGCAGTACTTC CASSRNRQVLNEQYF
- TRBJ1-6 TRBV7-8 - TGTGCCAGCAGCTTAGTGAGGGTTGGTAATTCACCCCTCCACTTT CASSLVRVGNSPLHF
- TRBJ1-6 TRBV7-8 - TGTGCCAGCAGCTTAGCCGGGACACGTAATTCACCCCTCCACTTT CASSLAGTRNSPLHF
- TRBJ1-5 TRBV10-2 TRBD1 TGCGCCAGCAGCGACAGGGGCGATCAGCCCCAGCATTTT CASSDRGDQPQHF
- TRBJ1-1 TRBV6-1 - TGTGCCAGCAGTGAAACGGGGGGGAGCACTGAAGCTTTCTTT CASSETGGSTEAFF
- TRBJ2-1 TRBV3-1/TRBV3-2 - TGTGCCAGCAGCCAAGACCCGGGAGCCTTTAATGAGCAGTTCTTC CASSQDPGAFNEQFF
- TRBJ1-2 TRBV27 TRBD1 TGTGCCAGCAGACGGACAGGGGGCACTTATGGCTACACCTTC CASRRTGGTYGYTF
- TRBJ2-2 TRBV9 - TGTGCCAGCAGCGTGGGACTTGACACCGGGGAGCTGTTTTTT CASSVGLDTGELFF
- TRBJ1-4 TRBV5-8 - TGTGCCAGCAGCTTATTCGCGACAGGCAATGAAAAACTGTTTTTT CASSLFATGNEKLFF
- TRBJ1-1 TRBV5-1 TRBD1 TGCGCCAGCAGCTTGGATGGGGACAGTTACTCGAACACTGAAGCTTTCTTT CASSLDGDSYSNTEAFF
- TRBJ1-1 TRBV11-2 - TGTGCCAGCAGCTCCCAGGGATATGTGGGAACTGAAGCTTTCTTT CASSSQGYVGTEAFF
- TRBJ1-2 TRBV18 - TGTGCCAGCTCACCAGGGCAGCCTAACTATGGCTACACCTTC CASSPGQPNYGYTF
- TRBJ2-7 TRBV11-3 - TGTGCCAGCAGCTCCAGCTTCGGGAGCTACGAGCAGTACTTC CASSSSFGSYEQYF
- TRBJ1-5 TRBV2 TRBD1 TGTGCCAGCAGTCCCGGGACAGGGGACCAGCCCCAGCATTTT CASSPGTGDQPQHF
- TRBJ1-3 TRBV19 TRBD1 TGTGCCAGTAGTATCTCGGACAGGGAAGGAAACACCATATATTTT CASSISDREGNTIYF
few TRBJ1-1 TRBV3-1/TRBV3-2 - TGTGCCAGCAGCCGAGAGAGCCCTAACACTGAAGCTTTCTTT CASSRESPNTEAFF
once TRBJ2-7 TRBV5-1 TRBD1 TGCGCCAGCAGCTTCGGGACAGCCTACGAGCAGTACTTC CASSFGTAYEQYF
- TRBJ1-5 TRBV15 - TGTGCCACCAGCAGAATCTTGACGGGTAGCAATCAGCCCCAGCATTTT CATSRILTGSNQPQHF
once TRBJ1-5 TRBV15 - TGTGCCACCACCTACCGGGGGAATCAGCCCCAGCATTTT CATTYRGNQPQHF
- TRBJ1-4 TRBV7-9 - TGTGCCACCTCAGGGTTTACGTCAACTAATGAAAAACTGTTTTTT CATSGFTSTNEKLFF
- TRBJ1-1 TRBV5-1 - TGCGCCAGCAGCTTGGTTGGGGGCCCCACTGAAGCTTTCTTT CASSLVGGPTEAFF
once TRBJ1-3 TRBV10-3 - TGTGCCATCAGTAGAGAGGGGACTCCCAGCTCTGGAAACACCATATATTTT CAISREGTPSSGNTIYF
- TRBJ1-2 TRBV4-1 - TGCGCCAGCAGCCACCCTGCGGGGTCCGACGGCTACACCTTC CASSHPAGSDGYTF
few TRBJ1-1 TRBV11-2 TRBD1 TGTGCCAGCAGCCAGACAGGGGCGGACACTGAAGCTTTCTTT CASSQTGADTEAFF
- TRBJ2-7 TRBV2 - TGTGCCAGCAGTGACAGGGTGTCGTCCTACGAGCAGTACTTC CASSDRVSSYEQYF
- TRBJ2-7 TRBV27 - TGTGCCAGCAAGGGGTACTCCTACGAGCAGTACTTC CASKGYSYEQYF
- TRBJ2-7 TRBV18 TRBD1 TGTGCCAGCTCACGGGGACAGGGGACTTACGAGCAGTACTTC CASSRGQGTYEQYF
- TRBJ2-2 TRBV30 - TGTGCCTGGAGTTACGGAGGCACCGGGGAGCTGTTTTTT CAWSYGGTGELFF
- TRBJ1-2 TRBV5-6 - TGTGCCAGCAGCCAGGGAAACGGGCAGGCTAGCTATGGCTACACCTTC CASSQGNGQASYGYTF
- TRBJ2-2 TRBV19 - TGTGCCAGTAGTGTTGATACACCCACCGGGGAGCTGTTTTTT CASSVDTPTGELFF
- TRBJ2-5 TRBV9 - TGTGCCAGCAGCGTAGAATCCGGGGGGCCCCGGGAGACCCAGTACTTC CASSVESGGPRETQYF
- TRBJ2-1 TRBV19 TRBD1 TGTGCCAGTAGTGTAACAGGGGAGCATTCCTACAATGAGCAGTTCTTC CASSVTGEHSYNEQFF
- TRBJ1-1 TRBV29-1 - TGCAGCGTGACCGACAGGGAAGCTTTCTTT CSVTDREAFF
once TRBJ2-3 TRBV21-1 - TGTGCCAGCAGCACCCTGGACAGGGTCATTTTCACAGATACGCAGTATTTT CASSTLDRVIFTDTQYF
- TRBJ1-6 TRBV25-1 - TGTGCCAGCAGTATGGGGGCTCCTAATTCACCCCTCCACTTT CASSMGAPNSPLHF
- TRBJ1-2 TRBV5-1 TRBD1 TGCGCCAGCAGCTTAGGGGGGACAGGGGGCCGTGGCTACACCTTC CASSLGGTGGRGYTF
- TRBJ1-2 TRBV11-2 TRBD1 TGTGCCAGCAGTTCTTTATCTCCGGGACAGGGGGGCTACACCTTC CASSSLSPGQGGYTF
- TRBJ2-3 TRBV10-3 TRBD2 TGTGCCGCCGACAGGGGACTAGCGGGGGCACACGATAGCACAGATACGCAGTATTTT CAADRGLAGAHDSTDTQYF
- TRBJ2-1 TRBV6-6 TRBD2 TGTGCCAGCAGTTACCGCGGGGAGGGGTACAATGAGCAGTTCTTC CASSYRGEGYNEQFF
- TRBJ1-2 TRBV5-5 - TGTGCCAGCAGCCCGACTCCGGGGGGCTGGGGCTACACCTTC CASSPTPGGWGYTF
- TRBJ2-3 TRBV20-1 TRBD2 TGCAGTGCTAGTAAGACTAGCGGGGGGAGCACAGATACGCAGTATTTT CSASKTSGGSTDTQYF
- TRBJ1-4 TRBV7-9 - TGTGCCAGCAGCCAGGCCCTGGAAAAACTGTTTTTT CASSQALEKLFF
- TRBJ2-3 TRBV20-1 - TGCAGTGCTAGTTTGGGGGGAGTCACAGATACGCAGTATTTT CSASLGGVTDTQYF
- TRBJ2-3 TRBV29-1 TRBD2 TGCAGCGTAGCTACTCTAGCGGGGGCCTCAGATACGCAGTATTTT CSVATLAGASDTQYF
- TRBJ1-6 TRBV5-1 TRBD1 TGCGCCAGCAGCAGACAGGGGGTAAACTCACCCCTCCACTTT CASSRQGVNSPLHF
many TRBJ2-3 TRBV24-1 TRBD2 TGTGCCACCAGTGTAACTCCTAGCGGGGGGCCAGATACGCAGTATTTT CATSVTPSGGPDTQYF
- TRBJ2-6 TRBV6-2/TRBV6-3 - TGTGCCAGCAGTTACTCGAGTGTGTATGGGGCCAACGTCCTGACTTTC CASSYSSVYGANVLTF
- TRBJ1-2 TRBV7-8 - TGTGCCAGCAGCTTAAATACAGGGTCCTATGGCTACACCTTC CASSLNTGSYGYTF
once TRBJ2-5 TRBV5-6 - TGTGCCAGCAGCTTGGAGCTTAGTCAGTACTTC CASSLELSQYF